This T cell receptor beta chain was observed in a study of blood T cell repertoires in COVID-19. Here immunoSEQ multiplex PCR was the method, and the copy in TCRdb shows in-frame clones only, minus some. Of 180,000 or so clones in the sample, about 83% were seen once. In germline, CDR1 is SEHNR, CDR2 FQNEAQ (reference sequence). V lost 1 base, J lost 7 bases, and 13 bases lay in between. CDR3 length equals 14 residues. This clonotype was sampled from a woman aged 50 to 65 in a cohort exposed to, infected with or recovered from COVID-19 (not recorded which). This chain connects TRBV7-9 to TRBJ2-5, with D possibly being TRBD2 (6 bases). Sequencing was done on a sample of PBMCs or T cells enriched from blood (not recorded which). The CDR3 loop is CASSLVEGLGTQYF. CDR3 bases: TGTGCCAGCAGCTTAGTGGAGGGGCTTGGGACCCAGTACTTC. Supplemented by reference TRBV7-9 and TRBJ2-5, the full variable domain reads DTGVSQNPRHKITKRGQNVTFRCDPISEHNRLYWYRQTLGQGPEFLTYFQNEAQLEKSRLLSDRFSAERPKGSFSTLEIQRTEQGDSAMYLCASSLVEGLGTQYFGPGTRLLVL.